This section outlines one T cell receptor beta chain sequence together with its context. This CDR3 spans 15 amino acids. Germline V gene sequence: CDR1 GTSNPN, CDR2 SVGIG (reference sequence). The V gene lost 0 bases and the J gene lost 4 bases, with 15 bases spanning the gap. The sample is drawn from a study of blood T cell repertoires in COVID-19. Across the study: Researchers got acute and convalescent COVID-19 samples from the United States, Italy and Spain.

Per the authors' pipeline: For nucleated cells, counts were estimated from reference gene primer amplification. Repertoires were generated with immunoSEQ multiplex PCR, while TCRdb's copy carries only in-frame clones and drops some. V and J calls plus clone size are reproduced from that table; the DNA served to infer D and trimming. The table lists about 210,000 clones, around 88% of them singletons. The J gene is TRBJ1-2, the V gene TRBV30, with D hard to call. This receptor was identified in a man aged 18 to 35 with active or convalescent COVID-19. Sequenced input: peripheral blood. For the CDR3, the DNA is TGTGCCTGGAGTGTCCTGGTGCGGGAACTCTATGGCTACACCTTC. Translation gives CAWSVLVRELYGYTF.